Listed here are 21 T cell receptor beta chains from one sample, sequenced in a study of T cell responses to AZD1222 COVID-19 vaccine. Only in-frame clones appear in the TCRdb table, and some are missing; sequencing was by immunoSEQ multiplex PCR. Of approximately 100,000 clones in the sample, 80% to 95% were seen once. Sequences were derived from peripheral blood, sampled on day 0 of AZD1222 vaccination. The receptors come from an adult in good health.

This rearrangement joins TRBV9 to TRBJ2-1, with TRBD2 identical over 7 bases. Germline-derived CDR1 and CDR2 are SGDLS and YYNGEE. The CDR3 is made up of 16 amino acids. Germline trimming cut 0 bases from V and 1 base from J; bases unmatched to any gene: 4. The CDR3 DNA is TGTGCCAGCAGCGTAGATGCCGGGAGGTCCTACAATGAGCAGTTCTTC. This gives the protein CASSVDAGRSYNEQFF.

This rearrangement joins TRBV14 to TRBJ2-1, with 7 bases matching TRBD2. CDR3 length equals 16 residues. Germline-derived CDR1 and CDR2 are SGHDN and FVKESK. V gave up 0 bases and J gave up 4 bases; unmatched junction bases: 6. The CDR3 DNA reads as TGTGCCAGCAGCCAAGACGGGCTAGCGGAGTACAATGAGCAGTTCTTC. Translation gives CASSQDGLAEYNEQFF.

This clone was detected only once. The rearrangement uses TRBV11-3 and TRBJ2-1; D may be TRBD1 (6 bases). Per germline, CDR1 SGHNT and CDR2 YENEEA. V was trimmed by 0 bases and J by 16 bases, leaving 13 bases between them. CDR3 length: 12 residues. This CDR3 is CASSLERDKKFF. For the CDR3, the DNA is TGTGCCAGCAGCTTAGAGAGGGACAAAAAATTCTTC.

The chain couples TRBV5-6 to TRBJ1-1; possible D gene TRBD1, 6 bases. V gave up 6 bases and J gave up 6 bases, with 15 bases separating them. Germline V gene sequence: CDR1 SGHDT, CDR2 YYEEEE. This CDR3 has 13 amino acids. The CDR3 reads CASTPGGGAEAFF. The CDR3 DNA reads as TGTGCCAGCACGCCGGGAGGGGGTGCTGAAGCTTTCTTT.

This chain uses TRBV5-1 with TRBJ2-3; TRBD1 matches at 7 bases. The CDR3 length is 16 residues. The V gene end was trimmed by 7 bases and the J gene end by 3 bases; junction bases not matched to a gene: 14. The germline V gene encodes CDR1 SGHRS and CDR2 YFSETQ. The CDR3 DNA reads TGCGCCAGCCAAACGGCGGACAGGCTGGGGACAGATACGCAGTATTTT. Residues: CASQTADRLGTDTQYF.

Written as DNA, the CDR3 is TGTGCCAGTACGGGACAGGGATACAATGAGCAGTTCTTC. Its translation is CASTGQGYNEQFF. V and J are TRBV19 and TRBJ2-1; 9 positions match TRBD1. This CDR3 region has 13 residues. The V segment lost 7 bases and the J segment 4 bases; nucleotides outside the gene matches: 2. Germline CDR1 reads LNHDA; CDR2 reads SQIVND (reference sequence).

The chain recombines TRBV7-8 with TRBJ2-7, with D perhaps TRBD1 or TRBD2 (7 bases each). V gave up 3 bases and J gave up 3 bases, with 15 bases separating them. The CDR3 has 15 amino acids. Per the germline V gene, CDR1 is SGHVS and CDR2 is FQNEAQ. The CDR3 sequence is CASSFWTGLGYEQYF. The CDR3 DNA sequence: TGTGCCAGCAGCTTTTGGACAGGACTAGGCTACGAGCAGTACTTC.

The chain links TRBV4-2 to TRBJ2-1, with TRBD2 matching 9 bases. V was clipped by 1 base and J by 9 bases; unmatched bases: 10. CDR1 is LGHNA and CDR2 is YNFKEQ in the germline V gene. This CDR3 spans 16 amino acids. The CDR3 loop is CASSQGANSGSGEQFF. The CDR3 DNA is TGTGCCAGCAGCCAAGGGGCAAATAGCGGGAGTGGTGAGCAGTTCTTC.

This chain links TRBV18 with TRBJ1-2; D uncertain. The CDR3 loop spans 14 amino acids. The germline V gene encodes CDR1 KGHSH and CDR2 LQKENI. Deletions cut 2 bases from V and 3 bases from J, with 10 bases between. CDR3 in amino acids: CASSPGADYYGYTF. DNA of the CDR3: TGTGCCAGCTCACCAGGAGCAGACTACTATGGCTACACCTTC.

V gene TRBV12-3 or TRBV12-4 combines with J gene TRBJ1-2; no clear D. The CDR3 is made up of 13 amino acids. Trimming took 0 bases from V and 8 from J, leaving 10 bases between them. The CDR3: CASSLARAGGYTF. DNA for the CDR3: TGTGCCAGCAGTTTAGCCCGGGCCGGGGGCTACACCTTC.

V and J are TRBV29-1 and TRBJ2-5; TRBD1 matches 7 bases. Germline CDR1 SQVTM, CDR2 ANQGSEA. The V gene end was trimmed by 5 bases and the J gene end by 1 base; junction bases not matched to a gene: 1. This CDR3 has 12 amino acids. The CDR3 protein is CSVRDSQETQYF. CDR3 DNA sequence: TGCAGCGTTCGGGACAGCCAAGAGACCCAGTACTTC.

Written as DNA, the CDR3 is TGCAGTGCTAGTGTACGGGGGGGGATAGGGGAAAAACTGTTTTTT. Its protein is CSASVRGGIGEKLFF. The chain has TRBV20-1 and TRBJ1-4; perhaps TRBD1 as D (5 bases). V lost 3 bases and J lost 8, with 19 bases in between. This CDR3 comprises 15 residues. CDR1 DFQATT and CDR2 SNEGSKA come from the germline V gene (reference sequence).

This chain's CDR3 is CASSLRGGVATDTQYF. In DNA form, the CDR3 reads TGTGCCAGCAGCTTAAGGGGGGGGGTAGCGACAGATACGCAGTATTTT. This chain connects TRBV11-1 to TRBJ2-3; D possibly corresponds to TRBD2 (7 bases). The CDR3 spans 16 residues. CDR1 is SGHAT, CDR2 FQDESV, per germline (reference sequence). Trimming stripped 2 bases from V and 3 bases from J, with 15 bases between.

This clone came up a few times. The V and J genes are TRBV30 and TRBJ1-2, with D possibly TRBD1 on 5 matching bases. Germline V lookup: CDR1 GTSNPN, CDR2 SVGIG (reference sequence). V was trimmed by 0 bases and J by 6 bases, leaving 14 bases between them. The CDR3 sequence is 14 residues long. The CDR3 here is CAWSVGRVGHGYTF. The CDR3 nucleotides are TGTGCCTGGAGTGTCGGCAGGGTAGGCCATGGCTACACCTTC.

This chain links TRBV11-2 with TRBJ2-7; the D gene could be TRBD1 or TRBD2 (5 bases each). This CDR3 spans 15 amino acids. The germline V gene has CDR1 SGHAT and CDR2 FQNNGV. V was trimmed by 5 bases and J by 4 bases, leaving 18 bases between them. In nucleotides, the CDR3 is TGTGCCAGCAGCCCTCCGGGGCAGGGAAGATACGAGCAGTACTTC. Its translation is CASSPPGQGRYEQYF.

The V gene is TRBV27, the J gene TRBJ2-6; D possibly corresponds to TRBD2 (5 bases). Germline lookup yields CDR1 MNHEY and CDR2 SMNVEV (reference sequence). CDR3 length equals 18 residues. Trimming removed 5 bases from V and 2 bases from J, with 19 bases in between. CDR3 sequence (DNA): TGTGCCAGCAGTCCACCAGCGATGAGGGTGGCTGGGGCCAACGTCCTGACTTTC. Its translation is CASSPPAMRVAGANVLTF.

This sequence joins TRBV7-8 and TRBJ1-5; D is unresolved. CDR3 length: 13 residues. CDR1 and CDR2 (germline): SGHVS, FQNEAQ. V lost 2 bases, J lost 4 bases, and 6 bases lay in between. The CDR3 loop reads CASSLRRNQPQHF. CDR3 sequence (DNA): TGTGCCAGCAGCTTAAGGCGAAATCAGCCCCAGCATTTT.

V usage is TRBV7-2 and J usage is TRBJ2-5; D call uncertain. The V end lost 3 bases, the J end lost 5 bases, and 16 bases lay between the germline ends. The CDR3 runs to 15 residues. Looked up from germline, CDR1 is SGHTA and CDR2 is FQGNSA. CDR3: CASSFSSVGRETQYF. CDR3 coding DNA: TGTGCCAGCAGCTTTTCCAGCGTCGGGCGGGAGACCCAGTACTTC.

The chain uses TRBV19 and TRBJ2-3, with 10 bases lining up with TRBD2. Trimming took 8 bases from V and 2 from J; bases not matched to a gene: 4. CDR1 is LNHDA and CDR2 is SQIVND in the germline V gene (reference sequence). The CDR3 loop spans 14 amino acids. The CDR3 nucleotides read TGTGCCAGTTCCACTAGCGGGGACACAGATACGCAGTATTTT. As protein: CASSTSGDTDTQYF.

The J gene is TRBJ2-1, the V gene TRBV7-3; 7 bases agree with TRBD1. The V segment lost 5 bases and the J segment 6 bases; nucleotides outside the gene matches: 10. CDR1 is SGHTA and CDR2 is FQGTGA in the germline V gene. The CDR3 runs 15 residues. The CDR3 protein is CASSLRDSGRNEQFF. The CDR3 coding sequence is TGTGCCAGCAGCCTCCGGGACAGTGGTCGCAATGAGCAGTTCTTC.

This sequence joins TRBV5-6 and TRBJ1-2; 8 bases align to TRBD1. CDR1 and CDR2 (germline): SGHDT, YYEEEE. The V and J ends lost 0 bases and 5 bases, in that order; junction bases with no gene match: 0. The CDR3 has 13 amino acids. The CDR3 DNA follows: TGTGCCAGCAGCTTGGGGACAGGGTATGGCTACACCTTC. Protein product: CASSLGTGYGYTF.